A single sample is the source of the 12 T cell receptor beta chains below, sequenced in a study of Ad26.COV2.S vaccination and SARS-CoV-2 variants. TCRdb's copy holds only in-frame clones and misses some; the assay was immunoSEQ multiplex PCR. There are 350,000 to 500,000 clones in the sample; 90% occur only once, and around 4.5% lies in the top ten. Sample treatment: around 19 received Ad26.COV2.S at low or high dose, single or two shots; about five received placebo; per-sample allocation not given. At day 63 after the first vaccine or placebo injection, samples were drawn. Sequences were derived from peripheral blood, sampled in a trial of Ad26.COV2.S vaccine versus placebo. The receptors were sampled from a person aged 18-65 years who received the Ad26.COV2.S COVID-19 vaccine or a placebo.

This clone was picked up a small number of times. This chain connects TRBV2 to TRBJ2-7; D uncertain. CDR3 length equals 12 residues. Trimming cost V 1 base and J 2 bases, with 3 bases left between them. Germline V gene sequence: CDR1 SNHLY, CDR2 FYNNEI. The CDR3 region has the DNA TGTGCCAGCAGTGAAGTCGCCTACGAGCAGTACTTC. Translation gives CASSEVAYEQYF.

This sequence joins TRBV15 and TRBJ2-2, with TRBD1 matching 9 bases. Germline-derived CDR1 and CDR2 are LNHNV and YYDKDF (reference sequence). V lost 1 base, J lost 1 base, and 4 bases stayed unmatched. The length of the CDR3 is 17 residues. The CDR3 DNA reads as TGTGCCACCAGCAGAGTACAGGGGGCTAGGAACACCGGGGAGCTGTTTTTT. This encodes CATSRVQGARNTGELFF.

The sample holds many counts of this clone. The J gene is TRBJ1-2, the V gene TRBV29-1; 7 bases agree with TRBD1. The CDR3 extends over 16 amino acids. Germline trimming cut 6 bases from V and 2 bases from J; bases unmatched to any gene: 15. Germline-derived CDR1 and CDR2 are SQVTM and ANQGSEA. The CDR3 DNA is TGCAGCGTCTATGGAGTCCGGGACAGACTCAACTATGGCTACACCTTC. Translating it yields CSVYGVRDRLNYGYTF.

The CDR3 coding sequence is TGTGCCAGCAAACGGGGCAGGGGGCTTGATACGCAGTATTTT. Protein: CASKRGRGLDTQYF. This rearrangement joins TRBV2 to TRBJ2-3; 8 bases map to TRBD1. The V segment lost 7 bases and the J segment 6 bases; nucleotides outside the gene matches: 9. This CDR3 region has 14 residues. From germline, CDR1 is SNHLY and CDR2 FYNNEI.

The genes are TRBV7-6 and TRBJ2-7; D is unclear. The CDR3 extends over 14 amino acids. Germline CDR1 and CDR2: SGHVS and FNYEAQ. Trimming took off 4 bases at V and 5 bases at J, with 15 bases between the two ends. DNA for the CDR3: TGTGCCAGCAGCTCTCCCGGACGGACGGACGAGCAGTACTTC. This codes for CASSSPGRTDEQYF.

V usage is TRBV28 and J usage is TRBJ2-1; 9 nucleotides align to TRBD1. Trimming at V came to 6 bases and at J to 6 bases, leaving 6 bases not matched to a gene. The CDR3 spans 14 residues. Germline V gives CDR1 MDHEN, CDR2 SYDVKM. For the CDR3, the DNA is TGTGCCAGCAGGATCCCGGGACAGGGCAATGAGCAGTTCTTC. Amino acid sequence: CASRIPGQGNEQFF.

The CDR3 coding sequence is TGTGCCAGCAGTTACTCCCGGGGGGGGTACTACGAGCAGTACTTC. The encoded protein is CASSYSRGGYYEQYF. The chain couples TRBV6-5 to TRBJ2-7, with 8 bases aligning to TRBD2. After removal of 0 bases from V and 3 bases from J, the junction contained 4 bases not matched to a gene. This CDR3 spans 15 amino acids. Germline V gives CDR1 MNHEY, CDR2 SVGAGI.

The V gene is TRBV11-2, the J gene TRBJ2-2; 7 positions agree with TRBD1. Germline trimming cut 5 bases from V and 5 bases from J; bases unmatched to any gene: 5. Germline CDR1 and CDR2: SGHAT and FQNNGV. This CDR3 spans 14 amino acids. CDR3 nucleotide sequence: TGTGCCAGCAGCCTGACAGGGAAAACCGGGGAGCTGTTTTTT. It yields the protein CASSLTGKTGELFF.

V is TRBV7-2 and J is TRBJ1-1; 7 positions agree with TRBD1. Germline V gene data show CDR1 as SGHTA and CDR2 as FQGNSA. The CDR3 totals 15 residues. Trimming cost V 5 bases and J 3 bases; bases outside gene matches: 9. CDR3 loop: CASSPKTGLHTEAFF. CDR3 nucleotides: TGTGCCAGCAGCCCAAAGACAGGGTTGCACACTGAAGCTTTCTTT.

This rearrangement joins TRBV5-6 to TRBJ1-5; no clear D. V lost 1 base and J lost 5, with 10 bases in between. CDR3 length equals 14 residues. Germline V gene data show CDR1 as SGHDT and CDR2 as YYEEEE. The DNA of the CDR3 is TGTGCCAGCAGCTTGCGGGGAGGGCATCAGCCCCAGCATTTT. Translation gives CASSLRGGHQPQHF.

The chain recombines TRBV28 with TRBJ1-1; no clear D gene. Looked up from germline, CDR1 is MDHEN and CDR2 is SYDVKM. The CDR3 totals 14 residues. The V end lost 5 bases, the J end lost 1 base, and 11 bases lay between the germline ends. The CDR3: CASSQKQSNTEAFF. In DNA form, the CDR3 reads TGTGCCAGCAGTCAGAAACAGTCGAACACTGAAGCTTTCTTT.

The chain recombines TRBV3-1 (or the pseudogene TRBV3-2) with TRBJ2-1; TRBD2 agrees at 7 bases. Germline V gives CDR1 LGHDT, CDR2 YNNKEL (reference sequence). With V trimmed by 6 bases and J by 9 bases, 14 bases remained unmatched. The length of the CDR3 is 15 residues. The CDR3 spells CASSPRGLSTGEQFF. In DNA form, the CDR3 reads TGTGCCAGCAGTCCTAGGGGACTATCCACAGGTGAGCAGTTCTTC.